This T cell receptor (beta chain) was recorded in a study of cytomegalovirus exposure and HLA in healthy donors (dated by TCRdb to about 2017). In the study overall: An earlier analysis of some 600 of the donors reported 276 Gb of sequence data and some 110 million unique TCR beta sequences obtained from roughly 180 million T cells. About 310 gigabases of sequencing data and tens of millions of unique TCR sequences were included in an early release covering around 650 HLA-typed donors. The genetic ancestry cluster associated with self-reported Caucasian donors included 81% of the 300 to 400 genotyped donors. The study was designed to test whether signatures of past pathogen exposure could be identified by cataloging public T cell receptors. The study profiled the T cell repertoires of some 610 subjects by immunosequencing and related them to cytomegalovirus serostatus. In addition to the first cohort of roughly 670 subjects, a separate validation cohort of approximately 130 different subjects was used. The study combined high-throughput TCR immunosequencing, statistical association of individual TCRs with disease status, and machine learning to predict cytomegalovirus infection status. A later analysis re-examined previously published TCR beta repertoires from over 500 donors and added high-resolution HLA genotyping to investigate patterns of TCR occurrence. Rather than drawing on any new phenotypic data, the later analysis identified candidate immune exposures from TCR beta sequences and the way those sequences occurred across donors. An earlier analysis of 587 of the donors applied high-throughput TCR beta sequencing to assess whether each TCR beta V gene segment acted as functional or pseudogenic. Donor age, sex, ethnicity and CMV serostatus were collected together with the repertoire data. A later genetic analysis used genome-wide SNP genotypes for about 60% of the 666 donors, treating that subset as a discovery cohort. All discovery cohort repertoires had been generated using a single sequencing platform. Class I and class II HLA loci were covered by the typing at four-digit resolution. Typing coverage differed by locus: A, B, C, DRB1 and DQB1 were typed in roughly 629-630 donors, DQA1 in 500 to 550, DPA1 in around 600, and DPB1 in about 450. Several DR-DQ haplotypes were treated as single units for association and clustering because of strong linkage in the cohort. Among 300 to 500 genotyped donors of the cohort, an average of about 220,000 unique TCR beta nucleotide sequences was sequenced per donor, of which about 19% were non-productive.

About this clone: The antigen this receptor binds is unknown. Base-call qualities are not available, and no considerably larger clone is one nucleotide away.

From a lookup of the germline V gene, CDR1 and CDR2 are SGHRS and YFSETQ. Its CDR3 holds 14 amino acids, cysteine through phenylalanine. Only the CDR3 DNA stays, 42 bases, in frame from base 1. V loses 4 bases at its end and J loses 0 bases; junction bases beyond the gene matches: 3. The cohort was made up of roughly 670 healthy bone marrow donors. At the time of sampling, all cohort members were nominally healthy, though unrecorded immune exposures were likely present. The donor was CMV seronegative and was included in the group of several hundred seronegative cohort members. A peripheral blood sample was collected from each donor, and TCR beta sequencing was performed on peripheral blood mononuclear cells. The Qiagen DNeasy Blood Extraction Kit was used to extract genomic DNA from the blood cell samples. Library method: the immunoSEQ multiplex PCR assay. For the multiplex PCR, a mixture combining 60 forward primers for TCR Vbeta segments and 13 reverse primers for TCR Jbeta segments was used. The CDR3 region of rearranged TCR beta genes was amplified from genomic DNA by a multiplex PCR assay. On the Illumina HiSeq System, the amplified TCR beta libraries were sequenced as 87-base-pair reads. Per the authors' processing: Across the 700 or so repertoires, a later analysis counted roughly 84 million unique TCR beta chains, some 11 million of which were shared by at least two donors. Raw reads were error-corrected and collapsed into unique sequences with a nearest-neighbor algorithm that merged closely related sequences to remove PCR and sequencing errors. V, D and J gene segments were assigned by aligning CDR3 sequences to IMGT reference sequences. Each retained sequence needed at least a six-nucleotide match to both a V gene segment and a J gene segment. A rearrangement counted as productive if the CDR3 had no stop codons and remained in frame with V and J, and every other rearrangement counted as non-productive. Following IMGT convention, CDR3 was defined as the stretch from the second conserved V-encoded cysteine up to the conserved J-encoded phenylalanine. The earlier analysis of more than 450 of the donors excluded sequences that lacked an unambiguous match to a single V gene segment. In an earlier analysis of 587 of the donors, a V segment was called functional when productive rearrangements were above 56.7%, and segregating when the standard deviation between donors exceeded 5%. A statistical classification framework was built for diagnosing cytomegalovirus status from the catalog of TCR beta chain sequences. In a later analysis, TCR nucleotide sequences were compared against IMGT/GENE-DB human TR gene sequences so that V and J genes could be assigned. In a later analysis, CDR3 sequences and most-parsimonious VDJ recombination scenarios were assigned using the TCRdist pipeline. In a later analysis, each TCR beta chain was defined by its CDR3 amino acid sequence together with its V-gene family, and reads without a unique V-gene family were excluded. To address suspected cross-contamination and a sequencing artifact, a later analysis removed roughly 580 highly shared, low-generation-probability nucleotide sequences. For each public chain, a later analysis derived a clonal expansion index from normalized ranks of inferred template counts within each repertoire. In a later analysis, generation probabilities were computed using a VDJ recombination model fitted to out-of-frame rearrangements, and the results were checked against IGoR. A later analysis scored TCR-TCR, TCR-HLA and TCR-CMV co-occurrence with hypergeometric tests, applying a repertoire-size bias correction to TCR pairs. A later analysis estimated false discovery rates by permuting HLA or CMV assignments 20 times. In a later analysis, co-occurring TCRs were grouped using DBSCAN, and TCRdist sequence similarity was added for clustering within HLA-allele-positive subsets. Co-occurrence clustering excluded repertoires with fewer than 30,000 or more than 120,000 public chains, plus five with anomalous nucleotide sharing. As stored in TCRdb, this immuneACCESS dataset retains in-frame rearrangements with V and J assigned. A fraction of the clones does not appear; measured against another copy, unresolved V genes explain less than half of the discrepancy, and the remainder lacks a known reason. V and J calls and clone size are those listed in that table; D and trimming were worked out from the DNA. The sample includes 200,000 or so clones, with 80% to 85% observed a single time. The top ten clones comprise less than 3.5% of the sample.

The paper's findings and limits, for the study overall: Compared with equally common non-associated chains, HLA-associated TCR beta chains in a later analysis were more clonally expanded and had lower generation probabilities. Correlated functional status among segregating V segments might be attributable to linkage disequilibrium, but an unknown experimental factor could not be ruled out. According to a later analysis, most CMV-associated TCR beta chains appeared to be HLA-restricted, and the HLA associations seemed to be driven largely by CMV exposure. About 15 rarely observed V segments, including chromosome 9 orphons, were excluded from the earlier analysis of several hundred of the donors because counts were too low. Roughly uniform sequencing depth across donors was assumed in presence/absence analyses, although this assumption may not hold. At a false discovery rate of 0.05, a later analysis linked around 17,000 TCR beta sequences to specific HLA alleles. V-gene and J-gene trimming of TCR beta chains was associated with a missense DCLRE1C variant in a later genetic analysis, and the association was replicated in an independent cohort. The 87-base-pair reads could not distinguish some IMGT-functional V segments, including TRBV6-2 and TRBV6-3, so those segments were excluded. When HLA alleles, especially DR and DQ, strongly co-occurred, attributing TCR associations to individual alleles was difficult. Compared with the roughly 710-donor mean, donors in an Asian-associated ancestry cluster had fewer N-insertions in productive TCRs, according to a later genetic analysis. While some public TCRs were present in many individuals, most TCR sequences turned up only very rarely across donors. Only TCR beta chains were sequenced in this cohort, and the absence of alpha or paired-chain data limited detectable features. Cytomegalovirus status was reported to be diagnosed by the classifier with high specificity and sensitivity in both the original and validation cohorts. A later analysis found that TCR association rates varied across HLA loci, with DRB1 alleles showing the most associated TCRs and HLA-C alleles the fewest. A further reported finding was that TCR beta sequences accurately predicted the HLA-A and HLA-B alleles for most subjects in the first cohort. Because some donors lacked HLA typing at each locus, the association tests relied only on the typed subset. A cluster of highly shared sequence variants was judged likely to represent a technical artifact of the sequencing pipeline. The authors suggested that the approach could potentially be extended to other disease states and immunological phenotypes. Several of the top co-occurrence clusters appeared to be linked to parvovirus B19, influenza, CMV and Epstein-Barr virus, according to a later analysis. Immune exposure information for the cohort was limited to CMV serostatus. In the study, 150 to 200 TCR beta chains were listed as associated with cytomegalovirus. Three of the identified cytomegalovirus-associated TCR beta chains were confirmed in vitro to be specific for cytomegalovirus antigens. In an earlier analysis of around 600 of the donors, most TCR beta V segments were observed in productive rearrangements about 87% or about 30% of the time, broadly matching IMGT annotations.

This TCR came from a woman aged 40 to 50 in good health and CMV-seronegative. The sample was PBMCs. The chain links TRBV5-1 with TRBJ1-1; TRBD1 aligns with 7 central bases. The CDR3 corresponds to CASSKGQVNTEAFF. The nucleotide sequence reads as follows: TGCGCCAGCAGCAAAGGACAGGTGAACACTGAAGCTTTCTTT. Here the CDR3 is joined to the reference TRBV5-1 and TRBJ1-1 genes, and the full variable domain is: KAGVTQTPRYLIKTRGQQVTLSCSPISGHRSVSWYQQTPGQGLQFLFEYFSETQRNKGNFPGRFSGRQFSNSRSEMNVSTLELGDSALYLCASSKGQVNTEAFFGQGTRLTVV.